The present entry profiles one T cell receptor beta chain with its context. These data are taken from a study of shared clonotypes between healthy human individuals. The CDR3 totals 12 residues. Trimming removed 6 bases from V and 6 bases from J, with 11 bases in between. Germline lookup yields CDR1 SNHLY and CDR2 FYNNEI. Sequencing used immunoSEQ multiplex PCR; TCRdb keeps in-frame clones, though not all of them. The sample holds some 680,000 clones, approximately 73% seen once. Only Caucasian adults living in Nashville, Tennessee made up the donor group. Sequenced material: memory CD4+ T cells sorted from blood. Documented subset: CD45RA-negative fraction. This receptor was taken from a woman in her twenties or thirties in good health. The chain recombines TRBV2 with TRBJ1-1; no firm D call. The CDR3 region has the DNA TGTGCCAGCAGGGTTCTGGTCGCTGAAGCTTTCTTT. It codes for CASRVLVAEAFF.